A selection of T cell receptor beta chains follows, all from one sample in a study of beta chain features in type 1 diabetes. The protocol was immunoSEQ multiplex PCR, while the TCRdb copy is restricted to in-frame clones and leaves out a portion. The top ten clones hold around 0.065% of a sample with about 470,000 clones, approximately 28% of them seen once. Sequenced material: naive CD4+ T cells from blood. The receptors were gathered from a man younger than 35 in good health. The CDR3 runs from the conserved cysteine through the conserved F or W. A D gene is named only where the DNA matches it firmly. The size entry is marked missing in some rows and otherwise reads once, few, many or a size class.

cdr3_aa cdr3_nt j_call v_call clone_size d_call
CSDDRNALNEQFF TGCAGCGATGACCGGAACGCTCTCAATGAGCAGTTCTTC TRBJ2-1 TRBV29-1 . .
CASSLVRDSSYEQYF TGTGCCAGCAGCTTAGTTCGGGACAGCTCCTACGAGCAGTACTTC TRBJ2-7 TRBV7-2 few TRBD1
CASSQNRGTSGSRYEQFF TGCGCCAGCAGCCAGAATAGAGGGACTAGCGGGAGCAGGTATGAGCAGTTCTTC TRBJ2-1 TRBV4-1 . TRBD2
CASSHKGLAGDRNEQFF TGCGCCAGCAGTCACAAAGGACTAGCGGGAGACCGGAATGAGCAGTTCTTC TRBJ2-1 TRBV23-1 few TRBD2
CASRKRDTEAFF TGTGCCAGCAGAAAGCGCGACACTGAAGCTTTCTTT TRBJ1-1 TRBV11-2 few .
CATSRDLLDRGRMAEQFF TGTGCCACCAGCAGAGATCTGCTGGACAGGGGGCGCATGGCTGAGCAGTTCTTC TRBJ2-1 TRBV15 . TRBD1
CASSRSEKLFF TGTGCCAGCAGCCGTTCCGAAAAACTGTTTTTT TRBJ1-4 TRBV7-9 . .
CASSPRTSGIQTQYF TGTGCCAGCAGCCCCCGGACTAGCGGGATTCAGACCCAGTACTTC TRBJ2-5 TRBV9 . TRBD2
CASSVEGPHRYTF TGTGCCAGCAGCGTAGAAGGACCCCATCGCTACACCTTC TRBJ1-2 TRBV9 . .
CASSEFRETWPQHF TGTGCCAGCAGTGAATTCCGGGAGACATGGCCCCAGCATTTT TRBJ1-5 TRBV2 few .
CASSGQGVEQFF TGTGCCAGCAGTGGACAGGGCGTTGAGCAGTTCTTC TRBJ2-1 TRBV9 . TRBD1
CAISDGGRNTGELFF TGTGCCATCAGTGATGGCGGGAGGAACACCGGGGAGCTGTTTTTT TRBJ2-2 TRBV10-3 . TRBD2
CASSSSYRSAQHF TGTGCCAGCAGTTCATCTTATCGTAGTGCCCAGCATTTT TRBJ1-5 TRBV6-5 . .
CASSPPDRGMRAFF TGTGCCAGCAGTCCCCCCGACAGGGGGATGAGAGCTTTCTTT TRBJ1-1 TRBV28 . TRBD1
CASSILAGGTGELFF TGTGCCAGTAGTATACTAGCGGGAGGCACCGGGGAGCTGTTTTTT TRBJ2-2 TRBV19 . TRBD2
CAISESPQTYEQYF TGTGCCATCAGTGAGTCGCCGCAAACCTACGAGCAGTACTTC TRBJ2-7 TRBV10-3 once .
CSVVGPLNTEAFF TGCAGCGTTGTAGGGCCGTTGAACACTGAAGCTTTCTTT TRBJ1-1 TRBV29-1 . .
CAWQGRGEKLFF TGTGCCTGGCAGGGGCGAGGTGAAAAACTGTTTTTT TRBJ1-4 TRBV30 few .
CASSLPPAGGGYEQYF TGCGCCAGCAGCCTTCCCCCAGCGGGAGGAGGATACGAGCAGTACTTC TRBJ2-7 TRBV5-1 . TRBD2
CAWTYNGGGETQYF TGTGCCTGGACTTATAACGGGGGAGGAGAGACCCAGTACTTC TRBJ2-5 TRBV30 few .
CASSHGTGEKLFF TGTGCCAGCAGCCATGGGACAGGAGAAAAACTGTTTTTT TRBJ1-4 TRBV7-9 few TRBD1
CASSDRGVYEQYF TGTGCCAGCAGTGATCGGGGAGTCTACGAGCAGTACTTC TRBJ2-7 TRBV2 few .
CASSLGSGEETQYF TGTGCCAGCAGCTTAGGTTCAGGGGAAGAGACCCAGTACTTC TRBJ2-5 TRBV7-2 . .
CASSVEATYYEQYF TGTGCCAGCAGCGTAGAAGCGACCTACTACGAGCAGTACTTC TRBJ2-7 TRBV9 . .
CAWSSGTVNSPLHF TGTGCCTGGAGTTCGGGAACCGTTAATTCACCCCTCCACTTT TRBJ1-6 TRBV30 . .
CAWGEGRSTDTQYF TGTGCCTGGGGGGAGGGCCGTTCCACAGATACGCAGTATTTT TRBJ2-3 TRBV30 . TRBD2
CASTLERGTTYEQYF TGTGCCAGCACCCTAGAGAGGGGTACCACCTACGAGCAGTACTTC TRBJ2-7 TRBV11-2 . .
CASSSTDTQYF TGTGCCAGCAGCAGCACAGATACGCAGTATTTT TRBJ2-3 TRBV6-6 few .
CASSDRTRGADEQFF TGCGCCAGCAGCGATAGGACACGAGGTGCGGATGAGCAGTTCTTC TRBJ2-1 TRBV5-1 few .
CASSGPPRGNEQFF TGTGCCAGCAGCGGGCCCCCCAGAGGCAATGAGCAGTTCTTC TRBJ2-1 TRBV5-6 few .
CAGRTGSWSYTF TGTGCCGGGAGGACAGGGTCATGGAGCTACACCTTC TRBJ1-2 TRBV19 . TRBD1
CAWSKQNTGELFF TGTGCCTGGAGCAAACAGAACACCGGGGAGCTGTTTTTT TRBJ2-2 TRBV30 . .
CAWSPTGLRQPQHF TGTGCCTGGAGTCCTACAGGGCTCCGGCAGCCCCAGCATTTT TRBJ1-5 TRBV30 . .
CASSLGLAVDTQYF TGTGCCAGCAGTTTGGGACTAGCGGTAGATACGCAGTATTTT TRBJ2-3 TRBV27 . TRBD2
CAWSVYRGVLDSGANVLTF TGTGCCTGGAGTGTTTACCGGGGTGTTCTCGACTCTGGGGCCAACGTCCTGACTTTC TRBJ2-6 TRBV30 . .
CASSPRATLAYEQYF TGTGCCAGCAGCCCGAGGGCTACCTTGGCCTACGAGCAGTACTTC TRBJ2-7 TRBV6-6 . .
CASSQVSKNGNTIYF TGTGCCAGCAGCCAGGTCTCCAAGAATGGAAACACCATATATTTT TRBJ1-3 TRBV4-2 once .
CASSTTGFSYNEQFF TGTGCCAGTAGTACTACAGGGTTTTCTTACAATGAGCAGTTCTTC TRBJ2-1 TRBV19 . .
CASSNTSYNEQFF TGCGCCAGCAGCAACACTAGCTACAATGAGCAGTTCTTC TRBJ2-1 TRBV5-1 . .
CASSQVRSDDEQYF TGCGCCAGCAGCCAAGTACGTTCTGATGACGAGCAGTACTTC TRBJ2-7 TRBV4-3 few .
CASSQVGTDTQYF TGTGCCAGCAGCCAGGTGGGGACAGATACGCAGTATTTT TRBJ2-3 TRBV7-2 . .
CAWRGTGNNYGYTF TGTGCCTGGAGGGGGACTGGGAATAACTATGGCTACACCTTC TRBJ1-2 TRBV30 few .
CASSSTTSADTQYF TGTGCCAGCAGCTCGACGACTAGCGCAGATACGCAGTATTTT TRBJ2-3 TRBV5-6 . TRBD2
CASSLVGLQGGLETQYF TGTGCCAGCAGCTTAGTTGGCCTACAGGGGGGTCTGGAGACCCAGTACTTC TRBJ2-5 TRBV7-2 . TRBD1
CASSQYRDPSSEQFF TGTGCCAGCAGCCAATACAGGGATCCTTCCTCCGAGCAGTTCTTC TRBJ2-1 TRBV6-1 . .
CASGTTNEQFF TGTGCCTCCGGGACCACTAATGAGCAGTTCTTC TRBJ2-1 TRBV19 . .
CASSDEGPLYNEQFF TGCGCCAGCAGCGACGAAGGGCCCCTTTACAATGAGCAGTTCTTC TRBJ2-1 TRBV5-1 . .
CSVQRPTDTQYF TGCAGCGTTCAACGCCCCACAGATACGCAGTATTTT TRBJ2-3 TRBV29-1 few .
CSVLTGSDEQFF TGCAGCGTGCTGACAGGGTCGGATGAGCAGTTCTTC TRBJ2-1 TRBV29-1 few TRBD1
CSVEDRVDAFF TGCAGCGTCGAGGACAGGGTAGACGCTTTCTTT TRBJ1-1 TRBV29-1 . TRBD1
CASSYPFLVRSQETQYF TGCGCCAGCAGCTACCCGTTTCTCGTCCGTTCCCAAGAGACCCAGTACTTC TRBJ2-5 TRBV5-1 . .
CAWSTGQSYNEQFF TGTGCCTGGAGTACGGGGCAGTCCTACAATGAGCAGTTCTTC TRBJ2-1 TRBV30 . .
CASSGTVFTDTQYF TGTGCCAGCTCTGGGACAGTCTTCACAGATACGCAGTATTTT TRBJ2-3 TRBV18 few TRBD1
CASSILKGDSYNEQFF TGTGCCAGTAGTATCCTGAAAGGGGACTCCTACAATGAGCAGTTCTTC TRBJ2-1 TRBV19 . .